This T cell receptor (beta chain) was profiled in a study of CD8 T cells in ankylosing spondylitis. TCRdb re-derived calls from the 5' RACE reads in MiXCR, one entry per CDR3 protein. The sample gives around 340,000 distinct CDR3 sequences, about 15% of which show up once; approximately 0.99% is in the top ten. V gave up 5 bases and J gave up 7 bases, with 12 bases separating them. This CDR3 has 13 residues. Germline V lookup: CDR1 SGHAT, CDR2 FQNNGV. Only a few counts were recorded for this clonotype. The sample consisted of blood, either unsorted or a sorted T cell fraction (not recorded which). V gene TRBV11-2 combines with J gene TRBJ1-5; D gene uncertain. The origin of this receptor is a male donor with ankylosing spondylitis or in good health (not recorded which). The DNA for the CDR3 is TGTGCCAGCAGCCAAGGAAGTGGCCAGCCCCAGCATTTT. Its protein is CASSQGSGQPQHF.